The T cell receptor beta chain under discussion was sequenced for a study of blood T cell repertoires in COVID-19. Whole-study context: Samples came from the United States, Italy and Spain, spanning acute and convalescent COVID-19. Sample material is recorded as cDNA or gDNA derived from T cells, B-cell-depleted T cells, or PBMCs.

Germline CDR1 is MGHRA and CDR2 is YSYEKL. J lost 4 bases, V lost 4 bases, and 8 bases had no gene match. The length of the CDR3 is 16 residues. Per the authors' pipeline: From reference gene primer amplification, estimates of nucleated cell counts were derived. Here immunoSEQ multiplex PCR was the method, and the copy in TCRdb shows in-frame clones only, minus some. V, J and clone size are those of that table, while D and trimming were read from the DNA. This sample has about 60,000 clones, with about 83% found just once. The receptor's source is a human donor in a cohort sampled during active COVID-19. The chain links TRBV4-1 to TRBJ1-2, with 11 bases matching TRBD1. Sequenced material: peripheral blood. As DNA, the CDR3 is TGCGCCAGCAGCCGCCCGGGACAGGGGGTCCTCTATGGCTACACCTTC. Protein sequence: CASSRPGQGVLYGYTF.